The clone carrying this T cell receptor beta chain was seen at least ten times. What it binds is unknown. The sample originates from a study of T-cell reconstitution after alpha-beta-depleted transplantation in children. General study results and limits: The origin of alpha-beta T cells about two months after transplant was reportedly several hundred expanded graft clones. Newly generated T cells supplied most T-cell counts and diversity one year post-transplant. Recipient T cells and thymic progenitors that survived were the source of the high TCRbeta diversity seen at day 60 in some patients.

Library preparation (for TCRbeta) was performed with unique molecular identifiers. In TCRdb, the PCR reads were re-called with MiXCR into one record per CDR3 protein. This table has 250,000 to 400,000 distinct CDR3 sequences, 20% to 30% appearing once. The CDR3 sequence is 15 residues long. Trimming took off 0 bases at V and 0 bases at J, with 8 bases between the two ends. Per germline, CDR1 SGHRS and CDR2 YFSETQ. The source was PBMCs, mostly from graft donor cells, collected 180 days after TCRalphabeta/CD19-depleted stem cell transplant. This TCR was recovered from a male patient younger than 18 who had a stem cell transplant for acute lymphoblastic leukemia, so the T cells may come from the graft donor. The V call is TRBV5-1, the J call TRBJ2-3; D ambiguous. CDR3 loop: CASSLELASTDTQYF. The CDR3 nucleotides are TGCGCCAGCAGCTTGGAATTAGCTAGCACAGATACGCAGTATTTT.